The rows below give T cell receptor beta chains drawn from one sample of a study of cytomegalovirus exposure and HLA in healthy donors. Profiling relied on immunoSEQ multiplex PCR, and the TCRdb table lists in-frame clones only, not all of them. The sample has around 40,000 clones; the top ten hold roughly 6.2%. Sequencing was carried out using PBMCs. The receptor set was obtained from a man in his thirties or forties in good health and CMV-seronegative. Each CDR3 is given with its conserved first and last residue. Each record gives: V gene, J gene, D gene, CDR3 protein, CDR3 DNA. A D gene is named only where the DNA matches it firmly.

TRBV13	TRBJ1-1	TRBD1	CASSSRDREHEAFF	TGTGCCAGCAGCTCCCGGGACAGGGAACATGAAGCTTTCTTT
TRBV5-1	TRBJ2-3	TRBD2	CASSALQRGGTDTQYF	TGCGCCAGCAGCGCGTTACAGCGGGGAGGGACGGATACGCAGTATTTT
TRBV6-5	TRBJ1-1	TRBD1	CASSTDRGSRTEAFF	TGTGCCAGCAGTACAGACAGGGGATCCCGCACTGAAGCTTTCTTT
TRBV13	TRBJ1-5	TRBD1	CASSYRGPNQPQHF	TGTGCCAGCAGCTACAGGGGGCCCAATCAGCCCCAGCATTTT
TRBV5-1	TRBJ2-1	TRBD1	CASSPTGETYNEQFF	TGCGCCAGCAGCCCAACAGGGGAAACCTACAATGAGCAGTTCTTC
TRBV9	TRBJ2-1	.	CASSPALGSNEQFF	TGTGCCAGCAGCCCGGCCCTTGGGAGCAATGAGCAGTTCTTC
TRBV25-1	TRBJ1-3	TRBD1	CASSGGRGWRGNTIYF	TGTGCCAGCAGTGGCGGCAGGGGGTGGCGTGGAAACACCATATATTTT
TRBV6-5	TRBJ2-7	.	CASSHPPGNSYEQYF	TGTGCCAGCAGCCACCCTCCAGGTAACTCCTACGAGCAGTACTTC
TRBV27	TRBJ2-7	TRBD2	CASSLYRTGGLEQYF	TGTGCCAGCAGTTTATATCGGACGGGAGGTTTGGAGCAGTACTTC
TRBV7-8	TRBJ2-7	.	CASSLDSAYEQYF	TGTGCCAGCAGCTTGGATAGCGCCTACGAGCAGTACTTC
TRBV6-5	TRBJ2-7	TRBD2	CASKRGSGVSYEQYF	TGTGCCAGCAAACGGGGGAGCGGGGTAAGCTACGAGCAGTACTTC
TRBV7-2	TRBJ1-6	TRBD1	CASSGDRDWHF	TGTGCCAGCAGCGGTGACAGGGATTGGCACTTT
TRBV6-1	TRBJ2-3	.	CASSEGREWGTHTDTQYF	TGTGCCAGCAGTGAAGGTCGGGAGTGGGGTACGCACACAGATACGCAGTATTTT
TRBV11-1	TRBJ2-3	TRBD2	CASSLGLAATDTQYF	TGTGCCAGCAGCTTAGGACTAGCGGCCACAGATACGCAGTATTTT
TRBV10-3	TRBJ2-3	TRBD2	CAISGSSGDTDTQYF	TGTGCCATCAGTGGGTCTAGCGGGGACACAGATACGCAGTATTTT